Described below is a single T cell receptor beta chain sequence and its context. Its antigen is not identified. This CDR3 region has 16 residues. CDR1 LGHDT and CDR2 YNNKEL come from the germline V gene (reference sequence). Trimming removed 0 bases from V and 3 bases from J; junction bases left unmatched: 7. The repertoire was sequenced with immunoSEQ multiplex PCR; TCRdb's copy has only in-frame clones and lacks some. In the table there are 120,000 or so clones, approximately 85% of which are singletons. These data originate in a study of T cell responses to AZD1222 COVID-19 vaccine. Overall study results and limits: A reported finding is that nearly half of spike-specific TCRs target unmutated variant regions. It should be noted that donors were predominantly white British and more often female, and clonal diversity was possibly underestimated. Breadth and depth of Spike-specific TCRs rose after two AZD1222 doses.

The sequencing here drew on peripheral blood, taken on day 0 of AZD1222 vaccination. The receptor's source is an adult in good health. V is TRBV3-1 (or the pseudogene TRBV3-2) and J is TRBJ2-7; 8 positions match TRBD2. The CDR3 here is CASSQDRAGGGYEQYF. CDR3 in DNA: TGTGCCAGCAGCCAAGATCGTGCCGGGGGGGGCTACGAGCAGTACTTC.